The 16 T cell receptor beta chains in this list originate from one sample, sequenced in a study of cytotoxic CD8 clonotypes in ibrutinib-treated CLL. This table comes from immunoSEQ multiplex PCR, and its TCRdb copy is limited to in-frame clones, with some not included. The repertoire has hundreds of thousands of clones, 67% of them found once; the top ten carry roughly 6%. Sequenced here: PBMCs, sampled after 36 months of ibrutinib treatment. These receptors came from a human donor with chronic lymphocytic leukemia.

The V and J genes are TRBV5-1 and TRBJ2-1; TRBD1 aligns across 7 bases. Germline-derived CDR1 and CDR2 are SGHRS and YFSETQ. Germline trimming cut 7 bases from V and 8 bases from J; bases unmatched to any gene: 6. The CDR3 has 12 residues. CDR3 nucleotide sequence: TGCGCCAGCTTCGACAGGGTCGATGAGCAGTTCTTC. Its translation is CASFDRVDEQFF.

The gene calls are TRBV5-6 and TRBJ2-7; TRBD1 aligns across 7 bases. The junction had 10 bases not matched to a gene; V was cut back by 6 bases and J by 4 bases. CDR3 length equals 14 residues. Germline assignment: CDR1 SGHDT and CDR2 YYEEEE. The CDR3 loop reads CASKAGTVLYEQYF. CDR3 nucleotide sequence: TGTGCCAGCAAAGCCGGGACAGTCCTTTACGAGCAGTACTTC.

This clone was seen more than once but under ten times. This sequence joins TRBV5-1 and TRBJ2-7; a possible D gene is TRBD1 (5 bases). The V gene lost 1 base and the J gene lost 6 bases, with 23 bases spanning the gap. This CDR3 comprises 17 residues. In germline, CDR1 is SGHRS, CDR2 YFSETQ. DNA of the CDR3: TGCGCCAGCAGCTTGCCCTCGTCCCCGACAGCACCACCCGAGCAGTACTTC. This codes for CASSLPSSPTAPPEQYF.

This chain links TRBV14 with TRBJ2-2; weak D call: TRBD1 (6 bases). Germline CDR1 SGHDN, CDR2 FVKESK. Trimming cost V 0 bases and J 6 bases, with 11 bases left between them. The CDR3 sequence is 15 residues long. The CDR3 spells CASSQDGTRSGELFF. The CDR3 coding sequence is TGTGCCAGCAGCCAAGATGGGACAAGGTCCGGGGAGCTGTTTTTT.

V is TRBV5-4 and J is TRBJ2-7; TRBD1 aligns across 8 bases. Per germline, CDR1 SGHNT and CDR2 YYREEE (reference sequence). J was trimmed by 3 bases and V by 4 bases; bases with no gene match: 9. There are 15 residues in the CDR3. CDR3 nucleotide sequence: TGTGCCAGCAGCAGCAAGGACAGGGACAACTACGAGCAGTACTTC. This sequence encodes CASSSKDRDNYEQYF.

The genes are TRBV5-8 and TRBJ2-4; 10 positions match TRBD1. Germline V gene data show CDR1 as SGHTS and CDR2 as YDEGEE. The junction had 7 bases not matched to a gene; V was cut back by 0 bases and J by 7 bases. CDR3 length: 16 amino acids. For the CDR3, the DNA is TGTGCCAGCAGCTTGGACGGGGGACAGGGGTTTAACATTCAGTACTTC. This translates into CASSLDGGQGFNIQYF.

The CDR3 nucleotides are TGTGCCAGCAGGAGAGTTCCAGGAGCCTATAATTCACCCCTCCACTTT. It yields the protein CASRRVPGAYNSPLHF. The rearrangement uses TRBV11-1 and TRBJ1-6; D not resolved. V shed 6 bases and J shed 2 bases, with 14 bases lying between them. This CDR3 has 16 residues. Germline V gene sequence: CDR1 SGHAT, CDR2 FQDESV (reference sequence).

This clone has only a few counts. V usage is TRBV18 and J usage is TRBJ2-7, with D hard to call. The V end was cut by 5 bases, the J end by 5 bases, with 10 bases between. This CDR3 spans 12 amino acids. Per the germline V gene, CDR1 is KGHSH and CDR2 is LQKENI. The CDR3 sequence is CASSATYDEQYF. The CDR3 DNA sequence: TGTGCCAGCTCAGCTACCTACGACGAGCAGTACTTC.

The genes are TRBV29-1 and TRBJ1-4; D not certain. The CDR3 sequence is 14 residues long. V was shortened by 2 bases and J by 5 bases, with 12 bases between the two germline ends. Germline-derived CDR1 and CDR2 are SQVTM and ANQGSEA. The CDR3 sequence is CSVETRTENEKLFF. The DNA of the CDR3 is TGCAGCGTTGAAACCCGGACTGAGAATGAAAAACTGTTTTTT.

As DNA, the CDR3 is TGTGCCAGCAGCCAAGATTGGAGGACCGGGGAGCTGTTTTTT. It is translated as CASSQDWRTGELFF. The chain couples TRBV14 to TRBJ2-2; D might be TRBD2 (5 bases). Germline loops: CDR1 SGHDN, CDR2 FVKESK. V was clipped by 0 bases and J by 5 bases, with 7 bases between them. CDR3 size: 14 residues.

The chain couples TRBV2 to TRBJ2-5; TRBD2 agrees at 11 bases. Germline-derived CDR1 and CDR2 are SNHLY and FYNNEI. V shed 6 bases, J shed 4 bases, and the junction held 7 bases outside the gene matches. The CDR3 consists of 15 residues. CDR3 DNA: TGTGCCAGCAGCGGACTAGCGGGTTTTACAGAGACCCAGTACTTC. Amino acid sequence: CASSGLAGFTETQYF. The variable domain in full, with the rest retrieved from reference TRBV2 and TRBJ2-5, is EPEVTQTPSHQVTQMGQEVILRCVPISNHLYFYWYRQILGQKVEFLVSFYNNEISEKSEIFDDQFSVERPDGSNFTLKIRSTKLEDSAMYFCASSGLAGFTETQYFGPGTRLLVL.

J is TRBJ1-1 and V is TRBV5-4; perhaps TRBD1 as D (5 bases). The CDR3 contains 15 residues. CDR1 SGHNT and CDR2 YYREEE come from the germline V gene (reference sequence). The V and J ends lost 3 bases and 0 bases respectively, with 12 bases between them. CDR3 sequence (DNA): TGTGCCAGCAGCTCGGGATGGGGGGTGAACACTGAAGCTTTCTTT. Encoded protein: CASSSGWGVNTEAFF.

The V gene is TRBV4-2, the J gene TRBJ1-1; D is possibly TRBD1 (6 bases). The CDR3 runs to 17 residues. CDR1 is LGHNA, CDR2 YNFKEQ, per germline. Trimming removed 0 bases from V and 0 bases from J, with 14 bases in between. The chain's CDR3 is CASSQDRAGVMNTEAFF. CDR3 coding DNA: TGTGCCAGCAGCCAAGATCGGGCAGGGGTTATGAACACTGAAGCTTTCTTT.

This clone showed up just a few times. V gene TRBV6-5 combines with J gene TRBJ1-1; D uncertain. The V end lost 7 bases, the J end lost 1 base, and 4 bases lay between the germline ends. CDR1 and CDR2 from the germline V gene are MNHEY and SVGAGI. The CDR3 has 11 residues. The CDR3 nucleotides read TGTGCCAGCACTAAGAACACTGAAGCTTTCTTT. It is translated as CASTKNTEAFF.

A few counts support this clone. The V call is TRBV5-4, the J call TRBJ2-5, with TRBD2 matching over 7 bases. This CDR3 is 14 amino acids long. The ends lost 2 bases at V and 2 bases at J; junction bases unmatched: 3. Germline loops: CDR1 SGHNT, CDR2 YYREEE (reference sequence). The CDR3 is CASSFGLEQETQYF. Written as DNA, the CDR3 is TGTGCCAGCAGCTTCGGACTAGAACAAGAGACCCAGTACTTC.

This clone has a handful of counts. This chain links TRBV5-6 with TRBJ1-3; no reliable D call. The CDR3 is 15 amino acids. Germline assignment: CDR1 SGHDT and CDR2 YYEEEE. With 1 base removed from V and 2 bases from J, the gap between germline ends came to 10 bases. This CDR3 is CASSLSVITGNTIYF. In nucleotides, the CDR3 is TGTGCCAGCAGCTTGAGCGTAATCACTGGAAACACCATATATTTT.